This TCR beta chain appears in the sequencing data of a study of blood T cell repertoires in COVID-19. Study information: The United States, Italy and Spain supplied acute and convalescent COVID-19 samples. Sample material is recorded as cDNA or gDNA derived from T cells, B-cell-depleted T cells, or PBMCs.

Original methodology: Estimation of nucleated cell counts relied on the amplification of reference gene primers. Method: immunoSEQ multiplex PCR; TCRdb's copy keeps in-frame clones and lacks some. V, J and clone size were drawn from that table, and D and trimming were deduced from the DNA. The sample has about 240,000 clones, roughly nine tenths seen once. V dropped 0 bases and J dropped 5; count of bases not matched to a gene: 8. The CDR3 consists of 16 residues. CDR1 is SGDLS and CDR2 is YYNGEE in the germline V gene. Material for sequencing was peripheral blood. The clonotype originates from a man aged 55 to 70 with acute or convalescent COVID-19. The chain joins TRBV9 to TRBJ1-1; 9 positions match TRBD1. The CDR3 DNA is TGTGCCAGCAGCGTAGCCCCACAGGGGGCGGGAACTGAAGCTTTCTTT. Translated, it gives CASSVAPQGAGTEAFF.